This paragraph reports one TCR beta chain. Its specificity is unknown. These data are taken from a study of CD8 T cells in ankylosing spondylitis. Whole-study results and caveats: A motif in TCR beta, a set of seven to nine highly homologous variants, appeared characteristic of ankylosing spondylitis blood.

MiXCR, run by TCRdb on the 5' RACE reads, gives a single entry per CDR3 protein. In the table there are approximately 400,000 distinct CDR3 sequences, 25% to 30% of which are singletons. From germline, CDR1 is SGHRS and CDR2 YFSETQ. V dropped 1 base and J dropped 5; count of bases not matched to a gene: 5. This CDR3 is 15 amino acids long. This TCR derives from a male donor with ankylosing spondylitis. The source material was blood, either unsorted or a sorted T cell fraction (not recorded which). This chain links TRBV5-1 with TRBJ2-7; 11 bases are shared with TRBD1. The DNA of the CDR3 is TGCGCCAGCAGCTTGTCGGGACAGGGGGTCAACGAGCAGTACTTC. Protein: CASSLSGQGVNEQYF. Filled out from reference TRBV5-1 and TRBJ2-7, the complete variable domain reads KAGVTQTPRYLIKTRGQQVTLSCSPISGHRSVSWYQQTPGQGLQFLFEYFSETQRNKGNFPGRFSGRQFSNSRSEMNVSTLELGDSALYLCASSLSGQGVNEQYFGPGTRLTVT.